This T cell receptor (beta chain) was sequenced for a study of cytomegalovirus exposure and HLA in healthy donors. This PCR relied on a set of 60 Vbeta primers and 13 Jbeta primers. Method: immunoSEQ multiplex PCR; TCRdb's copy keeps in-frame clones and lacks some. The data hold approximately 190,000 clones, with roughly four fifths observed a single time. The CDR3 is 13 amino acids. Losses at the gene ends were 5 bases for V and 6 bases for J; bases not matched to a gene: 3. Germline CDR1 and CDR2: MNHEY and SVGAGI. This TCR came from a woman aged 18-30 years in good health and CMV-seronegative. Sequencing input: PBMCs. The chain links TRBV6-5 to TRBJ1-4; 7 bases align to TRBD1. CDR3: CASSTTGDEKLFF. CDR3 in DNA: TGTGCCAGCAGTACAACAGGGGATGAAAAACTGTTTTTT.